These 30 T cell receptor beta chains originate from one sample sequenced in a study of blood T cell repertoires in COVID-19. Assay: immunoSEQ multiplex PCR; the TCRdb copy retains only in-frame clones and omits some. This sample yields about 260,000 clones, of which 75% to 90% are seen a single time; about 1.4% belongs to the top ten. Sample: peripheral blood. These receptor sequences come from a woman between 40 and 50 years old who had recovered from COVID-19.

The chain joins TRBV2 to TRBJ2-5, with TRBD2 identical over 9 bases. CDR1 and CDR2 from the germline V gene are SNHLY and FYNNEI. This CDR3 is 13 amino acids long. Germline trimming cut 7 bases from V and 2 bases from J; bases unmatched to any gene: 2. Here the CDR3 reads CASNLAGQETQYF. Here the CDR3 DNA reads TGTGCCAGCAATCTAGCGGGACAAGAGACCCAGTACTTC.

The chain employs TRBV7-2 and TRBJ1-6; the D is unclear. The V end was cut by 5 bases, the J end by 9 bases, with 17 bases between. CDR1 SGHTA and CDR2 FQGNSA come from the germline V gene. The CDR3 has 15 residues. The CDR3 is CASSPSGYLPSPLHF. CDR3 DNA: TGTGCCAGCAGCCCATCGGGTTATCTGCCTTCACCCCTCCACTTT. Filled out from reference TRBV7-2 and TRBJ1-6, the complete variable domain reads GAGVSQSPSNKVTEKGKDVELRCDPISGHTALYWYRQSLGQGLEFLIYFQGNSAPDKSGLPSDRFSAERTGGSVSTLTIQRTQQEDSAVYLCASSPSGYLPSPLHFGNGTRLTVT.

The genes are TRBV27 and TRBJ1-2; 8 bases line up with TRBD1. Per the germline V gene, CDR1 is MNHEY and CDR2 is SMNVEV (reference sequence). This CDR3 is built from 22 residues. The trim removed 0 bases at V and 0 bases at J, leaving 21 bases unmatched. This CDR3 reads CASSLSILHSTGALTSNYGYTF. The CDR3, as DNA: TGTGCCAGCAGTTTATCTATCCTACACTCGACAGGGGCTCTCACCTCTAACTATGGCTACACCTTC.

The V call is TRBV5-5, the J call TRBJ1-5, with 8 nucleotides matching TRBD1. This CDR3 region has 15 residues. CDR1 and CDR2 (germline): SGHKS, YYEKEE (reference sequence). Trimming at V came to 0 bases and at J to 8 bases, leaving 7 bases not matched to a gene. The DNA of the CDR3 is TGTGCCAGCAGCTTGGGCACAGGGGGTTTAGAGCCCCAGCATTTT. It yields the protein CASSLGTGGLEPQHF.

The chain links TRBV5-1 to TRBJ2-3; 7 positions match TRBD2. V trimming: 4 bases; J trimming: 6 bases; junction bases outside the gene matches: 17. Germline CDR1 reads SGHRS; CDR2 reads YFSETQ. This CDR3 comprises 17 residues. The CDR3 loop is CASSPGLRPFGGDTQYF. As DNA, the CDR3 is TGCGCCAGCAGCCCGGGGCTCAGACCTTTCGGGGGGGATACGCAGTATTTT.

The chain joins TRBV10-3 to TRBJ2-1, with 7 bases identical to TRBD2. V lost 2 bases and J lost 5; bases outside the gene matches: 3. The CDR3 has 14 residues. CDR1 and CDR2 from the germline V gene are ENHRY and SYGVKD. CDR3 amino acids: CAISERGVNNEQFF. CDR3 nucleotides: TGTGCCATCAGTGAGCGGGGGGTAAACAATGAGCAGTTCTTC.

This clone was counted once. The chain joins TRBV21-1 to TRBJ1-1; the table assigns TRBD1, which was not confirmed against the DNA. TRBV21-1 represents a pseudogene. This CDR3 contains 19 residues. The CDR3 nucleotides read TGTGCCAGCAGCAAAGGAACTAGGGACAGGGGGCTATTTGCTGGTGAAGCTTTCTTT. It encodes CASSKGTRDRGLFAGEAFF.

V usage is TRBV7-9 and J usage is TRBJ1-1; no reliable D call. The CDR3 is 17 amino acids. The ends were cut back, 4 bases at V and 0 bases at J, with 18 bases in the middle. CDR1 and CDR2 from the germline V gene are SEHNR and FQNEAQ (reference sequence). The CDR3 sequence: CASSSRPVEVMNTEAFF. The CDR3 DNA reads TGTGCCAGCAGCTCACGACCGGTAGAGGTCATGAACACTGAAGCTTTCTTT.

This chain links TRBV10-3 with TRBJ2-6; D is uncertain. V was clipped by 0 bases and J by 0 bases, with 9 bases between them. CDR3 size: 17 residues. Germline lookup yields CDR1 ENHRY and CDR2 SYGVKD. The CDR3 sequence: CAISESGPSSGANVLTF. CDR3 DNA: TGTGCCATCAGTGAGTCTGGGCCCAGCTCTGGGGCCAACGTCCTGACTTTC.

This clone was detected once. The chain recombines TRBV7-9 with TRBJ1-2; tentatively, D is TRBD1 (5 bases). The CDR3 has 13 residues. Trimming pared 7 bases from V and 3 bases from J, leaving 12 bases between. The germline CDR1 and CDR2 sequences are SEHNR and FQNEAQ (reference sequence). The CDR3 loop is CASNPGGYYGYTF. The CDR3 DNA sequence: TGTGCCAGCAACCCCGGGGGTTACTATGGCTACACCTTC.

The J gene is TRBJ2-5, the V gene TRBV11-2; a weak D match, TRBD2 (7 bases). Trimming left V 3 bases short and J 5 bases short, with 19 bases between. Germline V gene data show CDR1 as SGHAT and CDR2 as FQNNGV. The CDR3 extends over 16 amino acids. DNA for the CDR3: TGTGCCAGCAGCTTGGTGGGGGGGCAAATTTGGGAGACCCAGTACTTC. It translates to CASSLVGGQIWETQYF.

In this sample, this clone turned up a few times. CDR3 sequence reads: CASSLGLGENYGYTF. The CDR3 region has the DNA TGCGCCAGCAGCTTGGGTTTGGGAGAGAACTATGGCTACACCTTC. The chain recombines TRBV5-1 with TRBJ1-2; D unclear. There are 15 residues in the CDR3. From germline, CDR1 is SGHRS and CDR2 YFSETQ. V lost 0 bases, J lost 2 bases, and 11 bases lay in between.

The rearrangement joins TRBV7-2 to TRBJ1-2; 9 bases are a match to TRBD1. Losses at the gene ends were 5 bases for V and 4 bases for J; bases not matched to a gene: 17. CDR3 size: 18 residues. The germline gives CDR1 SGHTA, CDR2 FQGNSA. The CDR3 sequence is CASSLRTLTGGSGYGYTF. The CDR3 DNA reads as TGTGCCAGCAGCCTACGGACTCTAACAGGGGGCTCCGGCTATGGCTACACCTTC.

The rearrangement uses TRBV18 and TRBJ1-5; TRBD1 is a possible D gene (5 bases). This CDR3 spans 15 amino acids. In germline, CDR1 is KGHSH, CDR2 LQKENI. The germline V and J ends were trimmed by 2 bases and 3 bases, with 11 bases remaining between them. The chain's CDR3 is CASSPIPDNNQPQHF. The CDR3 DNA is TGTGCCAGCTCACCAATCCCGGACAACAATCAGCCCCAGCATTTT.

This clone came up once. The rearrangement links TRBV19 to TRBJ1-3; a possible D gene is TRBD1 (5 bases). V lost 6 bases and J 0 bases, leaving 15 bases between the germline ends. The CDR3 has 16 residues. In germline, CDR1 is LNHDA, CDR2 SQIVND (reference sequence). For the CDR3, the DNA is TGTGCCAGTAGGAGGGGAGGGGCCGACTCTGGAAACACCATATATTTT. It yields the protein CASRRGGADSGNTIYF.

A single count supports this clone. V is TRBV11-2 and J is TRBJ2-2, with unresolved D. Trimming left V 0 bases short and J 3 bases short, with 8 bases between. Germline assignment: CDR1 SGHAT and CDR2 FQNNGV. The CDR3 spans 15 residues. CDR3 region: CASSLEGWYTGELFF. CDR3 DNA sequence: TGTGCCAGCAGCTTAGAGGGCTGGTACACCGGGGAGCTGTTTTTT.

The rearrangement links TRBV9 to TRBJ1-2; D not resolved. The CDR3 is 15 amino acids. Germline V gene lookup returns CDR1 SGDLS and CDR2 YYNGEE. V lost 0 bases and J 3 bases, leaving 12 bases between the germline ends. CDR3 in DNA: TGTGCCAGCAGCGTAGGAGGGTCCGGGGACTATGGCTACACCTTC. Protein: CASSVGGSGDYGYTF.

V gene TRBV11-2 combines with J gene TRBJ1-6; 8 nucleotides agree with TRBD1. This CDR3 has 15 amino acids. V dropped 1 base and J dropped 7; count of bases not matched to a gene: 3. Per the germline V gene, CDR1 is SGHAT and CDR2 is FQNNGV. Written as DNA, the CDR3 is TGTGCCAGCAGCTTAGTTAGACAGGGGAATTCACCCCTCCACTTT. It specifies CASSLVRQGNSPLHF.

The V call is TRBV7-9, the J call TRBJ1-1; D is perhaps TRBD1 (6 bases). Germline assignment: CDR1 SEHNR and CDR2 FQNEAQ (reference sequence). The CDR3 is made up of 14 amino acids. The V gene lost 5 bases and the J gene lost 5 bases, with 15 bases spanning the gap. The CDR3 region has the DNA TGTGCCAGCAGCCCCCAGGGAGGGGGGACTGAAGCTTTCTTT. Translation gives CASSPQGGGTEAFF.

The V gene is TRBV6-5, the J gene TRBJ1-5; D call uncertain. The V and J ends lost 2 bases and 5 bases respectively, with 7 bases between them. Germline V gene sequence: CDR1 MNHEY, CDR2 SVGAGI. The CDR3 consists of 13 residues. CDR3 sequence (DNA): TGTGCCAGCAGTTACGGGCGGGATCAGCCCCAGCATTTT. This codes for CASSYGRDQPQHF.

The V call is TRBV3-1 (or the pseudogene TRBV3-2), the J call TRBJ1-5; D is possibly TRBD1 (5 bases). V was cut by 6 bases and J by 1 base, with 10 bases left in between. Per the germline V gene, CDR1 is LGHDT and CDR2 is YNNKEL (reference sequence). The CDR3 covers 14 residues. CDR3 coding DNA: TGTGCCAGCAGACAGTCAGGGAGCAATCAGCCCCAGCATTTT. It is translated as CASRQSGSNQPQHF.

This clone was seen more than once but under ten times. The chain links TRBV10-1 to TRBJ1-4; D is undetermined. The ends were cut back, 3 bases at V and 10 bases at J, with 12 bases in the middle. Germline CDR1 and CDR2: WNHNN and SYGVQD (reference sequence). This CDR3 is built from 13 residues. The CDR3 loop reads CASSDFGEGKLFF. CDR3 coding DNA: TGCGCCAGCAGTGACTTCGGAGAAGGAAAACTGTTTTTT.

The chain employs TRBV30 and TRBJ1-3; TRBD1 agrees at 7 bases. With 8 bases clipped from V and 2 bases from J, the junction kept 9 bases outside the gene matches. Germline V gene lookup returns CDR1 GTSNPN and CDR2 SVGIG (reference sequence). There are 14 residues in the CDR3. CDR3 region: CASQITGAGNTIYF. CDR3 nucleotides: TGTGCCAGTCAAATCACAGGGGCTGGAAACACCATATATTTT.

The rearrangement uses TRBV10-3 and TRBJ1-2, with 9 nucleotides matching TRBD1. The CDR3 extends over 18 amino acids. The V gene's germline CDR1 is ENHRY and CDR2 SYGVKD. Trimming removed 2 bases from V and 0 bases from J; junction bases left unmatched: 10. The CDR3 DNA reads TGTGCCATCAGTGAGCGGGACAGGGTGAAGTCTTCTAACTATGGCTACACCTTC. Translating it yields CAISERDRVKSSNYGYTF.

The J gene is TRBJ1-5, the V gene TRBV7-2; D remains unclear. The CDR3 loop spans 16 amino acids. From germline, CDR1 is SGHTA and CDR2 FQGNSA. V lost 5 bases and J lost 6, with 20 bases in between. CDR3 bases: TGTGCCAGCAGCCCATTTAGTAGGGAGGCGGGTCAGCCCCAGCATTTT. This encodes CASSPFSREAGQPQHF.

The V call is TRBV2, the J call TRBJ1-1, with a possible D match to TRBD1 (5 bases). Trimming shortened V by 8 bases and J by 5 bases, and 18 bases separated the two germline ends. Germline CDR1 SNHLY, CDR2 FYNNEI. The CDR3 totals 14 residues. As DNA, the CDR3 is TGTGCCAGCGGAACCAGGGCGGTTAGGACTGAAGCTTTCTTT. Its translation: CASGTRAVRTEAFF.

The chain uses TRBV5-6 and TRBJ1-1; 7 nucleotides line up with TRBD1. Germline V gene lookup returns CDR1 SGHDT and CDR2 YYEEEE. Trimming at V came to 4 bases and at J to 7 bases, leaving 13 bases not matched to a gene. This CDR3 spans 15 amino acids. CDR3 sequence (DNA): TGTGCCAGCAGCCTAAGGACAGGCCAATCTGGTGAAGCTTTCTTT. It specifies CASSLRTGQSGEAFF.

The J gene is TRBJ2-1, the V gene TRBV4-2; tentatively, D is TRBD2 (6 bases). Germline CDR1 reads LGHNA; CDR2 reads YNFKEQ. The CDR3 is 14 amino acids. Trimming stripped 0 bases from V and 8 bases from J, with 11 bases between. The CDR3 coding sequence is TGTGCCAGCAGCCAAGACACCCCGGGGGATGAGCAGTTCTTC. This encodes CASSQDTPGDEQFF.

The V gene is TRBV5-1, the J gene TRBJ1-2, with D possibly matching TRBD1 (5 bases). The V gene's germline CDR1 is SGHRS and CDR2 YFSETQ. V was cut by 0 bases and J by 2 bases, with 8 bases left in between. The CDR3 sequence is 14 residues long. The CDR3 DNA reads TGCGCCAGCAGCTTGGTCGGGGGAAACTATGGCTACACCTTC. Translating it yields CASSLVGGNYGYTF. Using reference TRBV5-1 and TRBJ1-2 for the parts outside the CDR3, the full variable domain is KAGVTQTPRYLIKTRGQQVTLSCSPISGHRSVSWYQQTPGQGLQFLFEYFSETQRNKGNFPGRFSGRQFSNSRSEMNVSTLELGDSALYLCASSLVGGNYGYTFGSGTRLTVV.

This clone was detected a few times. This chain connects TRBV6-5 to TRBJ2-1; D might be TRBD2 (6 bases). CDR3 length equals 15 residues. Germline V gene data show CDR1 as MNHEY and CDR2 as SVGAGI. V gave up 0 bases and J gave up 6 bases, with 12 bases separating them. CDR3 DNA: TGTGCCAGCAGTTACTCGGGGACTGCCCCCAATGAGCAGTTCTTC. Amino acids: CASSYSGTAPNEQFF.